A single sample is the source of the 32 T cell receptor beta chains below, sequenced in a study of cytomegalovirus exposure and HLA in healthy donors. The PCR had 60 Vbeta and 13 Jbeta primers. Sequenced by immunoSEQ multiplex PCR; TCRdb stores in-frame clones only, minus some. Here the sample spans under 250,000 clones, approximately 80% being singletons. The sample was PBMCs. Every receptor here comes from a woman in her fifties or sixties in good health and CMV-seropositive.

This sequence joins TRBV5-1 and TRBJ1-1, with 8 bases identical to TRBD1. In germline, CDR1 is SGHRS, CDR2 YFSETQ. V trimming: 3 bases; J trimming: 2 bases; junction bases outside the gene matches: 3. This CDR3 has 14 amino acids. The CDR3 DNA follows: TGCGCCAGCAGCTCGACAGGGGATAACACTGAAGCTTTCTTT. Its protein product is CASSSTGDNTEAFF.

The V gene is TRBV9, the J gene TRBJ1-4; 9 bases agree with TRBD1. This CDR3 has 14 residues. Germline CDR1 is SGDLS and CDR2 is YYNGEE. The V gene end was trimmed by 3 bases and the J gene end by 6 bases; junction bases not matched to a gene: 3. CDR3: CASSGGTGHEKLFF. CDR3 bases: TGTGCCAGCAGCGGCGGGACAGGGCATGAAAAACTGTTTTTT.

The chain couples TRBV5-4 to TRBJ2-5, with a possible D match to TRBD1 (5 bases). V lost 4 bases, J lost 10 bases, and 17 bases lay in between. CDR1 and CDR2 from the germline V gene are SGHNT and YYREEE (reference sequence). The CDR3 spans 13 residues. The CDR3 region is CASSSLWDTGQYF. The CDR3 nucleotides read TGTGCCAGCAGCAGCTTGTGGGATACAGGCCAGTACTTC.

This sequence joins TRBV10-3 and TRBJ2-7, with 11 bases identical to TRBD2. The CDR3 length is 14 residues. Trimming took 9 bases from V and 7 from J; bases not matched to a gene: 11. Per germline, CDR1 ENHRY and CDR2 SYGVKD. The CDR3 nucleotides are TGTGCCATTTCCCTAGCGGGAGGCCCCTTTGAGCAGTACTTC. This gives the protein CAISLAGGPFEQYF.

The CDR3 coding sequence is TGCGCCAGCAGCCCGGACAGGGCCTCCTATAATTCACCCCTCCACTTT. Its protein is CASSPDRASYNSPLHF. This chain joins TRBV5-1 and TRBJ1-6; 8 positions match TRBD1. Trimming cost V 4 bases and J 0 bases; bases outside gene matches: 3. Germline loops: CDR1 SGHRS, CDR2 YFSETQ. The CDR3 sequence is 16 residues long.

The DNA for the CDR3 is TGTGCTAGTGGTTTGGTACTAGGGGGAAACTCTGGAAACACCATATATTTT. Amino acids: CASGLVLGGNSGNTIYF. The chain uses TRBV12-5 and TRBJ1-3, with D perhaps TRBD1 (6 bases). The CDR3 spans 17 residues. The V end lost 0 bases, the J end lost 0 bases, and 12 bases lay between the germline ends. CDR1 and CDR2 from the germline V gene are LGHNT and FRNRAP.

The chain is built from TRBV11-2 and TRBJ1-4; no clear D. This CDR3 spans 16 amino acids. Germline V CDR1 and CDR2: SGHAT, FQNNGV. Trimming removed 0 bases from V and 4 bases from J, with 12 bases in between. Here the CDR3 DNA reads TGTGCCAGCAGCTTAGAGGCCCCCATGGTTAATGAAAAACTGTTTTTT. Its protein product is CASSLEAPMVNEKLFF.

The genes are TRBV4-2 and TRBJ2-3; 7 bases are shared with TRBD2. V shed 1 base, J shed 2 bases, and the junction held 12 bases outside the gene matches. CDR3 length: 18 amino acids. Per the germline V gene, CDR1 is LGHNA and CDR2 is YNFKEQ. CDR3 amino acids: CASSQVVNVLAATDTQYF. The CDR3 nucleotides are TGTGCCAGCAGCCAAGTGGTTAACGTCCTAGCGGCCACAGATACGCAGTATTTT.

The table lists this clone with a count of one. The CDR3, as DNA: TGTGCCAGCAGCCCTGTGGCTGATACGCAGTATTTT. Residues: CASSPVADTQYF. V and J are TRBV9 and TRBJ2-3; D unresolved. Trimming removed 4 bases from V and 6 bases from J, with 9 bases in between. Per the germline V gene, CDR1 is SGDLS and CDR2 is YYNGEE. This CDR3 is 12 amino acids long.

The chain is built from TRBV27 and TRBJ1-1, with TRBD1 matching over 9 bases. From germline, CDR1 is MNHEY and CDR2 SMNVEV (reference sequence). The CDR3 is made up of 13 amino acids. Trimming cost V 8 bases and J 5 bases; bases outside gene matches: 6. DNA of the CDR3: TGTGCCAGCTGGGGACAGGGTTTGACTGAAGCTTTCTTT. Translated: CASWGQGLTEAFF.

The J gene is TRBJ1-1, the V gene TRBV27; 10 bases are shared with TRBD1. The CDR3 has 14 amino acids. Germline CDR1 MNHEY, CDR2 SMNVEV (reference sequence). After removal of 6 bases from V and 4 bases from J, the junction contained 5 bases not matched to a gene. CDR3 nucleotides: TGTGCCAGCAGGGGACAGGGGAGGAGCACTGAAGCTTTCTTT. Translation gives CASRGQGRSTEAFF.

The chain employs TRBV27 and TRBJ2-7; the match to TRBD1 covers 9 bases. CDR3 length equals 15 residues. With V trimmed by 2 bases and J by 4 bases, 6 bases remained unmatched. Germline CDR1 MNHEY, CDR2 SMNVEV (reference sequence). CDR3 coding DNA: TGTGCCAGCAGTTTAACAGGGGGCGGACGTTACGAGCAGTACTTC. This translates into CASSLTGGGRYEQYF.

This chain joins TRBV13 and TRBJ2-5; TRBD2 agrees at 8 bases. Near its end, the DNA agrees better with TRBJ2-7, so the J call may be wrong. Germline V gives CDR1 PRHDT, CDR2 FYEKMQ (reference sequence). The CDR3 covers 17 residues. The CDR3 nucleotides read TGTGCCAGCAGCTTAGGAATCGGTAGCGGGAACTCCTACGAGCAGTACTTC. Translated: CASSLGIGSGNSYEQYF.

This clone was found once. The CDR3: CAWSRDRGGYTF. The CDR3 bases are TGTGCCTGGAGCCGGGACAGGGGTGGCTACACCTTC. V and J are TRBV30 and TRBJ1-2; TRBD1 aligns across 10 bases. The trim removed 3 bases at V and 7 bases at J, leaving 2 bases unmatched. This CDR3 is built from 12 residues. Germline CDR1 GTSNPN, CDR2 SVGIG (reference sequence). The whole variable domain, remainder taken from reference TRBV30 and TRBJ1-2, is SQTIHQWPATLVQPVGSPLSLECTVEGTSNPNLYWYRQAAGRGLQLLFYSVGIGQISSEVPQNLSASRPQDRQFILSSKKLLLSDSGFYLCAWSRDRGGYTFGSGTRLTVV.

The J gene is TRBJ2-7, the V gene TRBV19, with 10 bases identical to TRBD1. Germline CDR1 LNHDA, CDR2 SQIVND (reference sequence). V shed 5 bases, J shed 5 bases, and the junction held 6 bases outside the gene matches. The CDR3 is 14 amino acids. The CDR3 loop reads CASSRTGGYDEQYF. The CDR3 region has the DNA TGTGCCAGTAGTCGGACAGGGGGTTACGACGAGCAGTACTTC.

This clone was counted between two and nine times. The CDR3 region has the DNA TGTGCCAGCAGTTCGACTAGCGGGAGGGTGGGGCAGTTCTTC. This codes for CASSSTSGRVGQFF. The chain joins TRBV28 to TRBJ2-1, with 14 bases identical to TRBD2. J was trimmed by 12 bases and V by 4 bases; bases with no gene match: 5. Germline assignment: CDR1 MDHEN and CDR2 SYDVKM. The CDR3 loop spans 14 amino acids.

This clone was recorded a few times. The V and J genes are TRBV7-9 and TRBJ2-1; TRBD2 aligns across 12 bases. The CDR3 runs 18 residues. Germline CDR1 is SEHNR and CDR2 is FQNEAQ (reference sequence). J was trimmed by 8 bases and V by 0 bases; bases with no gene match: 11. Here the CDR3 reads CASSLALGLAGGWDEQFF. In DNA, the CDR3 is TGTGCCAGCAGCTTAGCGTTGGGGCTAGCGGGAGGGTGGGATGAGCAGTTCTTC.

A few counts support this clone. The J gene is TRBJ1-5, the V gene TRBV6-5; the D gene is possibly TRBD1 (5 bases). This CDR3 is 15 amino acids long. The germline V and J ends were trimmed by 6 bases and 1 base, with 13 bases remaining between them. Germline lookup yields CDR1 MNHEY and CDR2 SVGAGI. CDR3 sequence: CASSLKGHSNQPQHF. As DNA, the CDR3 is TGTGCCAGCAGCTTGAAAGGACACAGCAATCAGCCCCAGCATTTT.

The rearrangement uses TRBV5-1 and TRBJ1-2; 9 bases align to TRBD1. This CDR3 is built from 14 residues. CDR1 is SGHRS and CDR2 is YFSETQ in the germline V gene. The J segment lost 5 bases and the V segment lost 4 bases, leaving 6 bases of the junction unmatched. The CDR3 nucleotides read TGCGCCAGCAGCCCACAGGGGGCGCCTTATGGCTACACCTTC. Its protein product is CASSPQGAPYGYTF.

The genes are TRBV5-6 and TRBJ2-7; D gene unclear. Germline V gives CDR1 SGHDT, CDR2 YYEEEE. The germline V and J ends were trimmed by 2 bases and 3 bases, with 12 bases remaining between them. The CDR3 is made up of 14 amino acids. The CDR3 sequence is CASSLRPSNYEQYF. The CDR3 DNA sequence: TGTGCCAGCAGCTTACGACCTAGTAACTACGAGCAGTACTTC.

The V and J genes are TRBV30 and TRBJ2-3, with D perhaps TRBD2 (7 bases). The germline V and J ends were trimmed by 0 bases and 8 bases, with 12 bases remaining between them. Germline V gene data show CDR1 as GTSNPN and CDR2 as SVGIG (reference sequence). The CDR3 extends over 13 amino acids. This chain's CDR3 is CAWSVGGGGTQYF. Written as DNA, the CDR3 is TGTGCCTGGAGTGTAGGAGGGGGGGGTACGCAGTATTTT.

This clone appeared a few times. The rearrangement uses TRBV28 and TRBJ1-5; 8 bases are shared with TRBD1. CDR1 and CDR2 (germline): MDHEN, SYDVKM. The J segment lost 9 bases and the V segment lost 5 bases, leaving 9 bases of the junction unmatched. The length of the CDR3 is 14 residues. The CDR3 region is CASSPTGGIRPQHF. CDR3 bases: TGTGCCAGCAGTCCAACAGGGGGGATTAGGCCCCAGCATTTT.

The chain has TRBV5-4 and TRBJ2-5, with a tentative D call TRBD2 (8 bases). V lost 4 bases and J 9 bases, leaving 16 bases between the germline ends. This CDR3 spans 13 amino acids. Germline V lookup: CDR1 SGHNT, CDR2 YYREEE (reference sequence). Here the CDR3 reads CASSLGQRGSQYF. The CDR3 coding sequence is TGTGCCAGCAGCCTGGGACAGCGGGGGTCCCAGTACTTC.

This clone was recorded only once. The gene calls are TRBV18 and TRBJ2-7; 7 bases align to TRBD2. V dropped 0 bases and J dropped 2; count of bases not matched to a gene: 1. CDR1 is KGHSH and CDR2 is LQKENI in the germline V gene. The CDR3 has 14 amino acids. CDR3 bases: TGTGCCAGCTCACCACCTGGACTAGCCTACGAGCAGTACTTC. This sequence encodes CASSPPGLAYEQYF.

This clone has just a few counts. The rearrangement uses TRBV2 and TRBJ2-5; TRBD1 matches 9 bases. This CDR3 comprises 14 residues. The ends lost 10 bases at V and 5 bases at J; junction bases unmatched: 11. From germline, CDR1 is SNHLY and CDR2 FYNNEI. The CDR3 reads CAIQKDRGVETQYF. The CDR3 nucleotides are TGTGCCATCCAGAAGGACAGGGGTGTGGAGACCCAGTACTTC.

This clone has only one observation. The CDR3 DNA is TGCAGCGTTGATGGGCAGGCAGGGACGGGGGTGAACACTGAAGCTTTCTTT. Translated: CSVDGQAGTGVNTEAFF. The V gene is TRBV29-1, the J gene TRBJ1-1, with D possibly matching TRBD1 (5 bases). The CDR3 sequence is 17 residues long. The V gene lost 3 bases and the J gene lost 0 bases, with 20 bases spanning the gap. Per germline, CDR1 SQVTM and CDR2 ANQGSEA.

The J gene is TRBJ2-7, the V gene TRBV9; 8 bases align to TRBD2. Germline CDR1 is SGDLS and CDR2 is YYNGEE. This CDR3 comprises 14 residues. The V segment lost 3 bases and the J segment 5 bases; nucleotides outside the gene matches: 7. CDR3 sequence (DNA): TGTGCCAGCAGCGGCGGGACTAGTGTTCACGAGCAGTACTTC. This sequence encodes CASSGGTSVHEQYF.

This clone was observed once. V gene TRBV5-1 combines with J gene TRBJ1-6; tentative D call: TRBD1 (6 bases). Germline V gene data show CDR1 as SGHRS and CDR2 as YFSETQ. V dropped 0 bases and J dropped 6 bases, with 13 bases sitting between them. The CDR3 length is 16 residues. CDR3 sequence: CASSLASGTPNSPLHF. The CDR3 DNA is TGCGCCAGCAGCTTGGCCTCAGGGACACCTAATTCACCCCTCCACTTT.

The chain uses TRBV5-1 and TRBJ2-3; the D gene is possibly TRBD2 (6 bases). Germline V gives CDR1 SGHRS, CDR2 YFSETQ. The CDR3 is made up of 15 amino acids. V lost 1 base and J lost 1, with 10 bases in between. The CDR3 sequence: CASSLSTGGTDTQYF. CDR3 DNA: TGCGCCAGCAGCTTGTCAACGGGGGGCACAGATACGCAGTATTTT.

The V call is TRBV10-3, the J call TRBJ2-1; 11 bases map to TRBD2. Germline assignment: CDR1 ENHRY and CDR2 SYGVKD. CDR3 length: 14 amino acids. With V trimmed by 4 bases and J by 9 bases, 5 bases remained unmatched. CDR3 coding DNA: TGTGCCATCAGTGTACTAGCGGGAGAAGGTGAGCAGTTCTTC. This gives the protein CAISVLAGEGEQFF.

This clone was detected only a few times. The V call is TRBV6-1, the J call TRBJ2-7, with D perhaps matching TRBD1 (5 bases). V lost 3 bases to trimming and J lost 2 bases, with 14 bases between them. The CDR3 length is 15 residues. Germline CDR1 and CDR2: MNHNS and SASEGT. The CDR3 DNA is TGTGCCAGCAGTGAGGTTTACAGGTCTCCCTACGAGCAGTACTTC. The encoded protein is CASSEVYRSPYEQYF.

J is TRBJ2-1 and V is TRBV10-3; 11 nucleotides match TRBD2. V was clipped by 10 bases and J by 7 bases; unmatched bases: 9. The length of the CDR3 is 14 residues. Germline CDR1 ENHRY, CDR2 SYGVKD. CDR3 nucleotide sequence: TGTGCCACACGACTAGCGGGACAAGGGAATGAGCAGTTCTTC. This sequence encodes CATRLAGQGNEQFF.